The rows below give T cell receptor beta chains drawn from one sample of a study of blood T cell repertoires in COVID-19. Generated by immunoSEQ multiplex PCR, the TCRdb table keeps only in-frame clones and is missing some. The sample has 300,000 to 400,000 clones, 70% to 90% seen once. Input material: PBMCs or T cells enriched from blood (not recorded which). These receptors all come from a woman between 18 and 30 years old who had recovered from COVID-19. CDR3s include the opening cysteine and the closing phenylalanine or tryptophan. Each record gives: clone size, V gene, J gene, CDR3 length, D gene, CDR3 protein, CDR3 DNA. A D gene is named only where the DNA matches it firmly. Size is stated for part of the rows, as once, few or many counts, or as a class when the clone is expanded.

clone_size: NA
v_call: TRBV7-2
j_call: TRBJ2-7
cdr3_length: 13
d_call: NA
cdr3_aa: CASSMGLFYEQYF
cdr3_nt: TGTGCCAGCAGCATGGGGCTTTTCTACGAGCAGTACTTC

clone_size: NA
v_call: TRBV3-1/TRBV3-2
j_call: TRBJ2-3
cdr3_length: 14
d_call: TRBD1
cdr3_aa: CASSRDRVGDTQYF
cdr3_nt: TGTGCCAGCAGCCGCGACAGGGTAGGAGATACGCAGTATTTT

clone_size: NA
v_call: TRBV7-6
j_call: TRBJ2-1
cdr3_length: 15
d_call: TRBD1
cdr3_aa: CASSHRDRPYNEQFF
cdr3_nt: TGTGCCAGCAGCCACCGGGACAGACCCTACAATGAGCAGTTCTTC

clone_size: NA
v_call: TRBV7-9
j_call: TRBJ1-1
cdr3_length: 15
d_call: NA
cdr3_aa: CASSFGEGQNTEAFF
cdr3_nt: TGTGCCAGCAGCTTCGGGGAGGGGCAGAACACTGAAGCTTTCTTT

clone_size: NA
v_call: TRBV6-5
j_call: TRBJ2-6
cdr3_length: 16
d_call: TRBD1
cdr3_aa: CASSYARQGWANVLTF
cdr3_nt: TGTGCCAGCAGTTACGCTCGACAGGGGTGGGCCAACGTCCTGACTTTC

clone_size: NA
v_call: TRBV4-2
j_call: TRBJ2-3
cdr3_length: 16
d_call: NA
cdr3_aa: CASRRVSGLGTDTQYF
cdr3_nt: TGTGCCAGCAGACGAGTCAGTGGCCTAGGCACAGATACGCAGTATTTT

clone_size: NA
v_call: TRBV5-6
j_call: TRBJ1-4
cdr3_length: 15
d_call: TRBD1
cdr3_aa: CASSPSDRVWEKLFF
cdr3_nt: TGTGCCAGCAGCCCCTCGGACAGGGTTTGGGAAAAACTGTTTTTT

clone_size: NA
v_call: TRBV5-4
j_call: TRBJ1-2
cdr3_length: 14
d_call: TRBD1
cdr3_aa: CASSPGTGRHGYTF
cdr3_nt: TGTGCCAGCAGCCCCGGGACAGGGCGACATGGCTACACCTTC

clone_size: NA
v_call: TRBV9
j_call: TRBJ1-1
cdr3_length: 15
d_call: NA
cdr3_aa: CASSPSLGGNTEAFF
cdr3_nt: TGTGCCAGCAGCCCCTCATTGGGGGGGAACACTGAAGCTTTCTTT

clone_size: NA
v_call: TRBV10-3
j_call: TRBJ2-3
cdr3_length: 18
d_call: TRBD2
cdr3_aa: CAISESTSSGGVTDTQYF
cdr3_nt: TGTGCCATCAGTGAGTCGACCTCTAGCGGGGGGGTCACAGATACGCAGTATTTT

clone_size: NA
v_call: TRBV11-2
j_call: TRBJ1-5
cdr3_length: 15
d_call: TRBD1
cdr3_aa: CASSLGGYRGQPQHF
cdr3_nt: TGTGCCAGCAGCTTAGGGGGCTACAGGGGACAGCCCCAGCATTTT

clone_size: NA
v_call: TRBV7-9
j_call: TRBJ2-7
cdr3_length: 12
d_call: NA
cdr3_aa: CASSLARGEQYF
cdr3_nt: TGTGCCAGCAGCTTAGCCAGGGGCGAGCAGTACTTC

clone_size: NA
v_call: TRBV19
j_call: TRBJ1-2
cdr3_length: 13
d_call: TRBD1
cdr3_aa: CASSTRTGGGYTF
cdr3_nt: TGTGCCAGTAGTACCCGGACAGGCGGGGGCTACACCTTC

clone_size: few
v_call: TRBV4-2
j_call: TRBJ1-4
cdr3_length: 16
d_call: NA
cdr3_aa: CASSQDLAGTNEKLFF
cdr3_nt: TGTGCCAGCAGCCAAGATTTAGCAGGGACTAATGAAAAACTGTTTTTT

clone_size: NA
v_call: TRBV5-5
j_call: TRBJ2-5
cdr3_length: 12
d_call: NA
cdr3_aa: CASSPPRETQYF
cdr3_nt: TGTGCCAGCAGCCCCCCCCGAGAGACCCAGTACTTC

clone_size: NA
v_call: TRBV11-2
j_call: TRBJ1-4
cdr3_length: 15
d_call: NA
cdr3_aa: CASSLTDATNEKLFF
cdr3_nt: TGTGCCAGCAGCTTGACAGATGCAACTAATGAAAAACTGTTTTTT

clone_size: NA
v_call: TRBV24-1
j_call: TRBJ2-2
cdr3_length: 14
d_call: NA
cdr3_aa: CATSPGGGTGELFF
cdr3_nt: TGTGCCACCTCTCCTGGGGGAGGCACCGGGGAGCTGTTTTTT

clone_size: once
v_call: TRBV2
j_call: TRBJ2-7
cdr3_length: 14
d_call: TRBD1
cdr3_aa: CAGHRDRASYEQYF
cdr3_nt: TGTGCCGGACACCGGGACAGGGCATCCTACGAGCAGTACTTC

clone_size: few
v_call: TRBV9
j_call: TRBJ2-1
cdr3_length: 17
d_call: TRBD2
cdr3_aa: CASSVEGSGGAWNEQFF
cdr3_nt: TGTGCCAGCAGCGTAGAAGGTAGCGGGGGGGCGTGGAATGAGCAGTTCTTC

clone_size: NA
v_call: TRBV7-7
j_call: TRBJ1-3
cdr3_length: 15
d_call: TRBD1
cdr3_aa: CASSTGTGAGNTIYF
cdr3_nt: TGTGCTAGCAGCACAGGGACAGGAGCTGGAAACACCATATATTTT

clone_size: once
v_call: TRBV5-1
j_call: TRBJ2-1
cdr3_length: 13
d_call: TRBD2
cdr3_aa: CASSLLRGAEQFF
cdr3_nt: TGCGCCAGCAGCTTGTTGCGGGGGGCCGAGCAGTTCTTC

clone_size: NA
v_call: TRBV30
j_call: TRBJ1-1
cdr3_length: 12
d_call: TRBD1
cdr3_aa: CAWRQGSTEAFF
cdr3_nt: TGTGCCTGGAGACAGGGGAGCACTGAAGCTTTCTTT

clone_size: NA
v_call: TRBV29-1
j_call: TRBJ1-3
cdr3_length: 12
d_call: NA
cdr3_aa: CSFRGAGNTIYF
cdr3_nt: TGCAGCTTCAGGGGTGCCGGAAACACCATATATTTT

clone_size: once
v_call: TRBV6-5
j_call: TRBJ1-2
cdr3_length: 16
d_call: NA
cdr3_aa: CASSYGGAGANYGYTF
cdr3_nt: TGTGCCAGCAGTTACGGCGGAGCAGGGGCCAACTATGGCTACACCTTC

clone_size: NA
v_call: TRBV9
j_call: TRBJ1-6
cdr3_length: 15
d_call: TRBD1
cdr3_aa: CASSRWTGDNSPLHF
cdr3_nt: TGTGCCAGCAGCCGTTGGACAGGGGATAATTCACCCCTCCACTTT

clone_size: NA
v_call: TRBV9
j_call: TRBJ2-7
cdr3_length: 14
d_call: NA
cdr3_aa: CASSPRGHIYEQYF
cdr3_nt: TGTGCCAGCAGCCCACGCGGACACATCTACGAGCAGTACTTC

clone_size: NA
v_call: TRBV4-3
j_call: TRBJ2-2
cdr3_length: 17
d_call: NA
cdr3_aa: CASSYGGPTSFQGELFF
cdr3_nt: TGCGCCAGCAGCTACGGGGGTCCAACTAGTTTTCAAGGGGAGCTGTTTTTT

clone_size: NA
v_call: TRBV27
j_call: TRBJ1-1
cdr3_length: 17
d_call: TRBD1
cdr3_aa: CASSFTPDRGANTEAFF
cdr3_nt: TGTGCCAGCAGTTTTACACCGGACAGGGGGGCGAACACTGAAGCTTTCTTT

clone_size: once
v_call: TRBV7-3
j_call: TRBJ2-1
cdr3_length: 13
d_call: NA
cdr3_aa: CASSLDTYNEQFF
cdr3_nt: TGTGCCAGCAGCTTGGACACCTACAATGAGCAGTTCTTC

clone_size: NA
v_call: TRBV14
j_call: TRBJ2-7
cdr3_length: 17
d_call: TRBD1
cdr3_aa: CASSREFPGTGVYEQYF
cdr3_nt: TGTGCCAGCAGCCGAGAATTTCCCGGGACAGGGGTCTACGAGCAGTACTTC

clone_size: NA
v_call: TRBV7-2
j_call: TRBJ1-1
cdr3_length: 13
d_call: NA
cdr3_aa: CASSSRMDTEAFF
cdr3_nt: TGTGCCAGCAGCTCTAGGATGGACACTGAAGCTTTCTTT

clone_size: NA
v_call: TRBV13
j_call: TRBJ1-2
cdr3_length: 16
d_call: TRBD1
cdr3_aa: CASSFRDSLHLYGYTF
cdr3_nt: TGTGCCAGCAGCTTCCGGGACAGTCTCCACCTCTATGGCTACACCTTC

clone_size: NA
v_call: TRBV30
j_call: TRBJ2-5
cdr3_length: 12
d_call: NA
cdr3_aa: CAWSGPGETQYF
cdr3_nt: TGTGCCTGGAGTGGACCGGGGGAGACCCAGTACTTC

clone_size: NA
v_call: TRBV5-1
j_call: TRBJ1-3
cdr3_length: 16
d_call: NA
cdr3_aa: CASSLDIGRTGNTIYF
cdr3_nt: TGCGCCAGCAGCTTGGACATCGGGAGGACTGGAAACACCATATATTTT

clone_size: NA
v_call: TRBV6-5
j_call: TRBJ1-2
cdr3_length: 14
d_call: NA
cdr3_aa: CASSYSRTDYGYTF
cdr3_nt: TGTGCCAGCAGTTACTCGAGGACAGACTATGGCTACACCTTC

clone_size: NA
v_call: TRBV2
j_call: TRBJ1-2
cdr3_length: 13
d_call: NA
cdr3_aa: CASSVAGSYGYTF
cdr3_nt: TGTGCCAGCAGTGTGGCAGGGTCCTATGGCTACACCTTC

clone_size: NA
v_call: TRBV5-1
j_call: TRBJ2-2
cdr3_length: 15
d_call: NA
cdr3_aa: CASSLEGRVTGELFF
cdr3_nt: TGCGCCAGCAGCTTGGAGGGCAGGGTTACCGGGGAGCTGTTTTTT

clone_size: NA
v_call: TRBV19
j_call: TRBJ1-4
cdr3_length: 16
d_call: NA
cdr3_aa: CASSVTWRGPNEKLFF
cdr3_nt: TGTGCCAGTAGTGTCACCTGGAGGGGACCTAATGAAAAACTGTTTTTT

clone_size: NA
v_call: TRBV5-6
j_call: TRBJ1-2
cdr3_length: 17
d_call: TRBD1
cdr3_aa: CASSLSGGLLSNYGYTF
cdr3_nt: TGTGCCAGCAGCTTATCAGGGGGACTCCTTTCTAACTATGGCTACACCTTC